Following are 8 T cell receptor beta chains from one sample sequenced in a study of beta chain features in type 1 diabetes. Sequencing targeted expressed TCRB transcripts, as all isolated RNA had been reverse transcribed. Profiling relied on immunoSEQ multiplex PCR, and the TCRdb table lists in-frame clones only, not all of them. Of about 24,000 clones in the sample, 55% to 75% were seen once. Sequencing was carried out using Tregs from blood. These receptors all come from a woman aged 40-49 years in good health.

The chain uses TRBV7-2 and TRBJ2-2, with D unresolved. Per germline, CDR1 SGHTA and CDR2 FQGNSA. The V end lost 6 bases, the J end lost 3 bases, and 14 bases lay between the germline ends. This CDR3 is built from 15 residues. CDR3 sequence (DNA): TGTGCCAGCAGTAGATTAGGCCTAGACACCGGGGAGCTGTTTTTT. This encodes CASSRLGLDTGELFF.

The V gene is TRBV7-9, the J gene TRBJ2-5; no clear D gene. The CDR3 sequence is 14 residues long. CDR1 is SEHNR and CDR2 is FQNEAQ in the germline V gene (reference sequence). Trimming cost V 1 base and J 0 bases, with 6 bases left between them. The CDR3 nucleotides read TGTGCCAGCAGCTTAGTTGGCAACCAAGAGACCCAGTACTTC. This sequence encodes CASSLVGNQETQYF. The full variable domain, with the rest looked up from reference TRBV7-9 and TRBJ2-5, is DTGVSQNPRHKITKRGQNVTFRCDPISEHNRLYWYRQTLGQGPEFLTYFQNEAQLEKSRLLSDRFSAERPKGSFSTLEIQRTEQGDSAMYLCASSLVGNQETQYFGPGTRLLVL.

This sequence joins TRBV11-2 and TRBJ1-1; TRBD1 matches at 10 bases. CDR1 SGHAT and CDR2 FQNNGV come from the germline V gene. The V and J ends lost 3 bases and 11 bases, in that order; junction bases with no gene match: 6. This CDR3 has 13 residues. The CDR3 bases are TGTGCCAGCAGCTTTCCGGGACAGGGGTCGGCTTTCTTT. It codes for CASSFPGQGSAFF.

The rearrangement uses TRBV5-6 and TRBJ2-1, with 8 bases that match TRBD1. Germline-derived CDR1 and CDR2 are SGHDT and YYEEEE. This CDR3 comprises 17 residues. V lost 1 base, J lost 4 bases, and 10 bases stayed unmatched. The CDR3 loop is CASSLIDRGPPYNEQFF. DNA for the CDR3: TGTGCCAGCAGCTTGATAGACAGGGGTCCCCCTTACAATGAGCAGTTCTTC.

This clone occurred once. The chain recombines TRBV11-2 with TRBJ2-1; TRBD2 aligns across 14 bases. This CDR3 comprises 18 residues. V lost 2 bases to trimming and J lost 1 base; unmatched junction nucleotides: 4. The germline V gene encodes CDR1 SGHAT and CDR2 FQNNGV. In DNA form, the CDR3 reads TGTGCCAGCAGCTTAAGACTAGCGGGGGGGCGTTCCTACAATGAGCAGTTCTTC. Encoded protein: CASSLRLAGGRSYNEQFF.

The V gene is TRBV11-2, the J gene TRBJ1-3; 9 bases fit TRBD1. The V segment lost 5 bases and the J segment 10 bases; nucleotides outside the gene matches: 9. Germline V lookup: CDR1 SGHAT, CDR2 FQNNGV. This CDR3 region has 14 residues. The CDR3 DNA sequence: TGTGCCAGCAGCCGGGGACAGGGCGATCGGACCATATATTTT. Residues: CASSRGQGDRTIYF. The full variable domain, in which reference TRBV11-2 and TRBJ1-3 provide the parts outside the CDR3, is EAGVAQSPRYKIIEKRQSVAFWCNPISGHATLYWYQQILGQGPKLLIQFQNNGVVDDSQLPKDRFSAERLKGVDSTLKIQPAKLEDSAVYLCASSRGQGDRTIYFGEGSWLTVV.

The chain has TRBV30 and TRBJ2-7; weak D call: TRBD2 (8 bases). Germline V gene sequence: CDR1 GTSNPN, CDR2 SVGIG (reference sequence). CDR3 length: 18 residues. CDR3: CAILTTDRWASGCYEQYF. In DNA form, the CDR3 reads TGTGCAATCTTAACCACGGACAGGTGGGCTAGCGGGTGTTACGAGCAGTACTTC.

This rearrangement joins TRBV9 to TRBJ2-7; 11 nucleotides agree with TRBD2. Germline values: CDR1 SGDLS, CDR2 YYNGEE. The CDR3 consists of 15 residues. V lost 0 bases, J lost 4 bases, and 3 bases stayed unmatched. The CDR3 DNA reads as TGTGCCAGCAGCGTAGGTAGCGGGGGGGCATACGAGCAGTACTTC. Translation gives CASSVGSGGAYEQYF.